The rows below give T cell receptor beta chains drawn from one sample of a study of T cells in Graves' hyperthyroidism and ophthalmopathy. MiXCR, run by TCRdb on the multiplex PCR reads, gives a single entry per CDR3 protein. Here the sample spans about 360,000 distinct CDR3 sequences, around 13% being singletons. The sample consisted of blood. Receptors were obtained from a woman aged 18-29 years with Graves' hyperthyroidism. CDR3s include the opening cysteine and the closing phenylalanine or tryptophan. A D gene is named only where the DNA matches it firmly. For some rows the clone size is stated as once, few or many, or as a class when expanded; others skip it.

TRBV6-1,-,many,TRBJ1-1,TGTGCCAGCAGAAGAACAGAGAACACTGAAGCTTTCTTT,CASRRTENTEAFF
TRBV5-1,TRBD2,many,TRBJ2-2,TGCGCCAGCAGGCCTAGCGGGAACACCGGGGAGCTGTTTTTT,CASRPSGNTGELFF
TRBV7-3,-,many,TRBJ2-5,TGTGCCAGCAGCTTAACTTCCGGGCGGGAGACCCAGTACTTC,CASSLTSGRETQYF
TRBV9,TRBD1,-,TRBJ2-3,TGTGCCAGCAGCGCCCGGACAGGGCGCACAGATACGCAGTATTTT,CASSARTGRTDTQYF
TRBV19,TRBD2,few,TRBJ2-3,TGTGCCAGTAGTGCTATAGCGGGAGTGGCAGATACGCAGTATTTT,CASSAIAGVADTQYF
TRBV20-1,-,few,TRBJ1-1,TGCAGTGCTAGCCCGGGTGACACTGAAGCTTTCTTT,CSASPGDTEAFF
TRBV7-3,-,many,TRBJ2-2,TGTGCCAGCAGCTTAAGTCCCCCCACCGGGGAGCTGTTTTTT,CASSLSPPTGELFF
TRBV5-1,-,many,TRBJ2-1,TGCGCCAGCAGCCCTAACTACAATGAGCAGTTCTTC,CASSPNYNEQFF
TRBV6-1,TRBD2,many,TRBJ2-7,TGTGCCATCCTATTAGAGCGGGGCAAATACGAGCAGTACTTC,CAILLERGKYEQYF
TRBV28,-,many,TRBJ2-6,TGTGCCTGCAGGGGTGCTGGGGCCAACGTCCTGACTTTC,CACRGAGANVLTF
TRBV6-1,-,-,TRBJ1-2,TGTGCCAGCAGGCCCGGGTACAGCTATGGCTACACCTTC,CASRPGYSYGYTF
TRBV14,-,few,TRBJ1-1,TGTGCCAGCAGCCCATTCGGGGGGCACACTGAAGCTTTCTTT,CASSPFGGHTEAFF
TRBV12-3/TRBV12-4,-,many,TRBJ1-3,TGTGCCAGCAGAGGCACTCCGGGAAACACCATATATTTT,CASRGTPGNTIYF
TRBV12-5,TRBD2,many,TRBJ2-4,TGTGCTAGTGGTTTGGTAAGGGCGGGAGGGCCCAAAAACATTCAGTACTTC,CASGLVRAGGPKNIQYF
TRBV19,-,many,TRBJ1-5,TGTGCCAGTAGTATTACGTCTGGCAATCAGCCCCAGCATTTT,CASSITSGNQPQHF
TRBV7-9,-,-,TRBJ1-1,TGTGCCAGCAGCAGAGGGGATAGGGGAACTGAAGCTTTCTTT,CASSRGDRGTEAFF
TRBV2,-,once,TRBJ1-5,TGTGCCAGCAGCCAAAGACTAGCGGGGGGAGATCAGCCCCAGCATTTT,CASSQRLAGGDQPQHF
TRBV19,-,-,TRBJ2-1,TGTGCCAGTAGTCCAGCCGTGGCCGTTGAGCAGTTCTTC,CASSPAVAVEQFF
TRBV3-1,TRBD1,many,TRBJ2-1,TGTGCCAGCAGCGCGATAAACAGGGGTTCAGGGCAGTTCTTC,CASSAINRGSGQFF
TRBV7-3,TRBD1,many,TRBJ2-7,TGTGCCAGCAGCCAGTTGGGACAGTCTGACCCTTTATACTACGAGCAGTACTTC,CASSQLGQSDPLYYEQYF
TRBV12-5,TRBD1,-,TRBJ1-1,TGTGCTAGTGGTTGGGGACAGGGTTTGACTGAAGCTTTCTTT,CASGWGQGLTEAFF
TRBV7-9,TRBD1,many,TRBJ1-1,TGTGCCAGCAGCTACGACAGGGTATCTGAAGCTTTCTTT,CASSYDRVSEAFF
TRBV20-1,-,many,TRBJ2-5,TGCAGTGCTAGTGCAGGGGGGGAAGAGACCCAGTACTTC,CSASAGGEETQYF
TRBV4-2,-,-,TRBJ2-7,TGTGCCAGCAGCCAAGAATATCGTCGGCAGGACGAGCAGTACTTC,CASSQEYRRQDEQYF
TRBV5-5,-,many,TRBJ1-1,TGTGCCAGCAGCTTTTGGGTCGGACAGATCAACACTGAAGCTTTCTTT,CASSFWVGQINTEAFF
TRBV29-1,-,many,TRBJ1-3,TGCAGCGTTGTCCGGGGCTCTGGAAACACCATATATTTT,CSVVRGSGNTIYF
TRBV24-1,-,few,TRBJ2-7,TGTGCCACCAGATCCGGGACGGTCGGCGAGCAGTACTTC,CATRSGTVGEQYF
TRBV13,-,-,TRBJ1-2,TGTGCCAGCAGCCCCGAGGAGAGGGGGGTCTATGGCTACACCTTC,CASSPEERGVYGYTF
TRBV18,-,few,TRBJ2-3,TGTGCCAGCTCCCAGACGACAGGCACAGATACGCAGTATTTT,CASSQTTGTDTQYF
TRBV7-3,TRBD2,-,TRBJ2-7,TGTGCCAGCAGCCAAGGTAGCGGGGGGGGCTACAATGAGCAGTACTTC,CASSQGSGGGYNEQYF
TRBV9,-,many,TRBJ2-5,TGTGCCAGCAGCGTAGTGGGGGGTTTCCAAGAGACCCAGTACTTC,CASSVVGGFQETQYF
TRBV7-2,-,few,TRBJ1-4,TGTGCCAGCAGTCCTGGACAGACGAGTTTTAATGAAAAACTGTTTTTT,CASSPGQTSFNEKLFF
TRBV7-9,-,many,TRBJ1-4,TGTGCCAGCAGCTTGACCCCCACACAGGGAGGAAATGAAAAACTGTTTTTT,CASSLTPTQGGNEKLFF
TRBV7-3,TRBD1,few,TRBJ2-2,TGTGCCAGCAGCATAGCCACAGGGGGCGTTTCCACCGGGGAGCTGTTTTTT,CASSIATGGVSTGELFF
TRBV28,-,many,TRBJ2-5,TGTGCCAGCAGTTTATCGGCGGGGGCTGGAAAGACCCAGTACTTC,CASSLSAGAGKTQYF
TRBV12-3/TRBV12-4,TRBD2,many,TRBJ2-1,TGTGCCAGCAGTTTACTTATCGGGGGGATCTCCTACAATGAGCAGTTCTTC,CASSLLIGGISYNEQFF
TRBV2,-,many,TRBJ2-3,TGTGCCAGCACCAACAAGGCGAGCAGGCCGCAGTATTTT,CASTNKASRPQYF
TRBV28,-,many,TRBJ2-2,TGTGCCAGCAGTTTACTCGGCAGACTTAACACCGGGGAGCTGTTTTTT,CASSLLGRLNTGELFF